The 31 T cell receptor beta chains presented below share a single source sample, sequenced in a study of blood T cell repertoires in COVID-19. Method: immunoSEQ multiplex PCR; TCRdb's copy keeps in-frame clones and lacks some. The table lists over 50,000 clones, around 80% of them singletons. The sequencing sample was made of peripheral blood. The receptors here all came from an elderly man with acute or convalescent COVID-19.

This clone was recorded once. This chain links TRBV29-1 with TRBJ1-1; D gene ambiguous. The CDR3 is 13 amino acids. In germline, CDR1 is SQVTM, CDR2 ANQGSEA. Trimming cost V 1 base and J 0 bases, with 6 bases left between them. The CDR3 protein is CSVEGSLNTEAFF. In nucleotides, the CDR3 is TGCAGCGTTGAAGGAAGCTTGAACACTGAAGCTTTCTTT.

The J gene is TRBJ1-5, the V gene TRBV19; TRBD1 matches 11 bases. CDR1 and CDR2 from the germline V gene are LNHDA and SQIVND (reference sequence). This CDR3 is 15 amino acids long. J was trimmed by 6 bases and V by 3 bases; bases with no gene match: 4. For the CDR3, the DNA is TGTGCCAGTAGTATCCGGGACAGGGGGGGTCAGCCCCAGCATTTT. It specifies CASSIRDRGGQPQHF.

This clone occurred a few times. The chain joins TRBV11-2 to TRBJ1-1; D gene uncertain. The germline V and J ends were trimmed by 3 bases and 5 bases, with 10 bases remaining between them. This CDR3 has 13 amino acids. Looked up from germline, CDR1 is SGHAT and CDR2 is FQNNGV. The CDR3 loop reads CASSFQLETEAFF. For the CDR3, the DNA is TGTGCCAGCAGCTTCCAGCTAGAAACTGAAGCTTTCTTT.

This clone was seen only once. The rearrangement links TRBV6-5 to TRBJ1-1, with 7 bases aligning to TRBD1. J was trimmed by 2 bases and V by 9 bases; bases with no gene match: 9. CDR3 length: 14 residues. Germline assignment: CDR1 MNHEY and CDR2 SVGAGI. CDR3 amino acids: CASITDRDNTEAFF. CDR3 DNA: TGTGCCAGTATTACCGACAGGGATAACACTGAAGCTTTCTTT.

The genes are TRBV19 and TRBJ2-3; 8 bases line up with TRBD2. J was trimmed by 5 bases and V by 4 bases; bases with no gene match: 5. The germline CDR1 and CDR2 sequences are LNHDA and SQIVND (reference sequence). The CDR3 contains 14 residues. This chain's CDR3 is CASSTSGRQDTQYF. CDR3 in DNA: TGTGCCAGTAGTACGAGCGGGAGACAAGATACGCAGTATTTT. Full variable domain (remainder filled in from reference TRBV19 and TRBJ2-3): DGGITQSPKYLFRKEGQNVTLSCEQNLNHDAMYWYRQDPGQGLRLIYYSQIVNDFQKGDIAEGYSVSREKKESFPLTVTSAQKNPTAFYLCASSTSGRQDTQYFGPGTRLTVL.

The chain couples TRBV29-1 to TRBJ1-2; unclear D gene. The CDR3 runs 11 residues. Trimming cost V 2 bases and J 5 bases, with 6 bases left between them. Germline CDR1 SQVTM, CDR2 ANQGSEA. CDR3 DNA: TGCAGCGTTGAACGAGGGTATGGCTACACCTTC. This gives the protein CSVERGYGYTF.

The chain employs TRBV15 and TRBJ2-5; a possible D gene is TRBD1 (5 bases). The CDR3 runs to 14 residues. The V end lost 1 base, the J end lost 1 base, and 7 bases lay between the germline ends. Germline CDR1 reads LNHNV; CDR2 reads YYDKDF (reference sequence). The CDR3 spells CATSRAGIQETQYF. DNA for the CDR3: TGTGCCACCAGCAGAGCAGGGATCCAAGAGACCCAGTACTTC.

CDR3 nucleotide sequence: TGTGCCAGCAGGCGGTACACAGATACGCAGTATTTT. The encoded protein is CASRRYTDTQYF. The rearrangement uses TRBV12-3 or TRBV12-4 and TRBJ2-3; unclear D gene. There are 12 residues in the CDR3. Trimming pared 6 bases from V and 2 bases from J, leaving 6 bases between.

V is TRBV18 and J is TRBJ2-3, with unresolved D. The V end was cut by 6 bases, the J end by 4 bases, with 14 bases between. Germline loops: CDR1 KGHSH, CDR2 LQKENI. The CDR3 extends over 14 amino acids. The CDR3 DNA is TGTGCCAGCTCCCGGATATCAGGCTCAGATACGCAGTATTTT. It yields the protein CASSRISGSDTQYF.

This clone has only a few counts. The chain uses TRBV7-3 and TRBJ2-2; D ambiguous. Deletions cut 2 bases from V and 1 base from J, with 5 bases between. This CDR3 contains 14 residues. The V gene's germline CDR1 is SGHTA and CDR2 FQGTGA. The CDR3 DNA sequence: TGTGCCAGCAGCTTAGGGCAGAACACCGGGGAGCTGTTTTTT. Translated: CASSLGQNTGELFF. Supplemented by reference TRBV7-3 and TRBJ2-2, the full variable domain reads GAGVSQTPSNKVTEKGKYVELRCDPISGHTALYWYRQSLGQGPEFLIYFQGTGAADDSGLPNDRFFAVRPEGSVSTLKIQRTERGDSAVYLCASSLGQNTGELFFGEGSRLTVL.

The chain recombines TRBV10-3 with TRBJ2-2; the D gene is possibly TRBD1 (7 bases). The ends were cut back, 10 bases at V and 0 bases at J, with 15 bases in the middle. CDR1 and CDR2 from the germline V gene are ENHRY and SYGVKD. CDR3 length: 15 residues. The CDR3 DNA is TGTGCCACGACCCAGGGGGGTCCGAACACCGGGGAGCTGTTTTTT. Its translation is CATTQGGPNTGELFF.

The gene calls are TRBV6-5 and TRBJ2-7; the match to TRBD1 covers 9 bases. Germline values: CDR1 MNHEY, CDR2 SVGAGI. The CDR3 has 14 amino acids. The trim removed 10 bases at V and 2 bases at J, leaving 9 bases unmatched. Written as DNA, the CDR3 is TGTGCCACGACTTACAGGGGGCCCACCTACGAGCAGTACTTC. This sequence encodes CATTYRGPTYEQYF.

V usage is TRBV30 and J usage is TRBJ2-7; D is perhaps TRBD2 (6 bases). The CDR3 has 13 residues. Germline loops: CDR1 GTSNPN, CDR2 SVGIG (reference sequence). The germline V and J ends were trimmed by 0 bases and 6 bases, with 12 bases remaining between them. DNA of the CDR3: TGTGCCTGGAGTGTAACCGTCGGGGGCGAGCAGTACTTC. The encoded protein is CAWSVTVGGEQYF. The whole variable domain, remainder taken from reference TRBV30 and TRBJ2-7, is SQTIHQWPATLVQPVGSPLSLECTVEGTSNPNLYWYRQAAGRGLQLLFYSVGIGQISSEVPQNLSASRPQDRQFILSSKKLLLSDSGFYLCAWSVTVGGEQYFGPGTRLTVT.

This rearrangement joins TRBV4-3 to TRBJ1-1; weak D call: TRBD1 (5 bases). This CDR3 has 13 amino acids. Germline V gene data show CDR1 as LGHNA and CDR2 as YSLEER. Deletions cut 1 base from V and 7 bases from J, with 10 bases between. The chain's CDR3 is CASSQASGYEAFF. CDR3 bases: TGCGCCAGCAGCCAAGCTTCAGGGTATGAAGCTTTCTTT.

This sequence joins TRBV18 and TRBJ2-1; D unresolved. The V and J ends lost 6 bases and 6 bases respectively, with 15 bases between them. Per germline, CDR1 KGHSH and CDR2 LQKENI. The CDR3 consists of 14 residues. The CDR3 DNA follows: TGTGCCAGCTCTCTGGAGACCTCCGGCAATGAGCAGTTCTTC. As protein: CASSLETSGNEQFF.

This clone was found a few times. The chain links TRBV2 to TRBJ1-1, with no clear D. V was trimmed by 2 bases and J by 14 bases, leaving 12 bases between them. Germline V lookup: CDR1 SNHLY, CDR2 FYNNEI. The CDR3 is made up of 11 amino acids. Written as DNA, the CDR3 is TGTGCCAGCAGTGAAATCTCGGGTTTCTTCTTT. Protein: CASSEISGFFF.

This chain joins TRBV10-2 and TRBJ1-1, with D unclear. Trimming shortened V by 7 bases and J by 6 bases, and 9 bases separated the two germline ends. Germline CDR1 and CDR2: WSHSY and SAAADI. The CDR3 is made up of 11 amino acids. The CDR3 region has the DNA TGCGCCAGCATGCAGATATCTGAAGCTTTCTTT. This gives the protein CASMQISEAFF.

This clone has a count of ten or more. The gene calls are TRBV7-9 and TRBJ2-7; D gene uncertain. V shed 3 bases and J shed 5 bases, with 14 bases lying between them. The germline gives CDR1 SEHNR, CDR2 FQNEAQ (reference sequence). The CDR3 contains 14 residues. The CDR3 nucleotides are TGTGCCAGCAGCTTTATTGGCGGTTCGAACGAGCAGTACTTC. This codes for CASSFIGGSNEQYF.

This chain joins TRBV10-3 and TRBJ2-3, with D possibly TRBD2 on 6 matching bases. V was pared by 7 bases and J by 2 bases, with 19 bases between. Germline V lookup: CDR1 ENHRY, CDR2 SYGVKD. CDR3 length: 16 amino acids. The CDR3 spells CAIKNDDRGFTDTQYF. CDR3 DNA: TGTGCCATCAAGAACGATGACCGGGGGTTCACAGATACGCAGTATTTT.

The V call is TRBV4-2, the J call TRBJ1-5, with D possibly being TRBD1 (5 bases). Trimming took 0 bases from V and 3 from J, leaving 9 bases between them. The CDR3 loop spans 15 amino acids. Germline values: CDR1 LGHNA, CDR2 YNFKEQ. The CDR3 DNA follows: TGTGCCAGCAGCCAAGAGGGGCAGCCCAATCAGCCCCAGCATTTT. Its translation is CASSQEGQPNQPQHF.

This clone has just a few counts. CDR3 nucleotides: TGCGCCAGCAGCTTGGGGTCCAGTTCGGATACGCAGTATTTT. Translating it yields CASSLGSSSDTQYF. This sequence joins TRBV5-1 and TRBJ2-3; D remains ambiguous. The V end was cut by 0 bases, the J end by 6 bases, with 11 bases between. The germline gives CDR1 SGHRS, CDR2 YFSETQ. This CDR3 region has 14 residues.

As DNA, the CDR3 is TGCGCCAGCAGCCAAGTCGGGTCCTACGAGCAGTACTTC. It encodes CASSQVGSYEQYF. The V and J genes are TRBV4-1 and TRBJ2-7; D not resolved. Germline V gene sequence: CDR1 MGHRA, CDR2 YSYEKL. The CDR3 loop spans 13 amino acids. Trimming cost V 1 base and J 1 base, with 5 bases left between them.

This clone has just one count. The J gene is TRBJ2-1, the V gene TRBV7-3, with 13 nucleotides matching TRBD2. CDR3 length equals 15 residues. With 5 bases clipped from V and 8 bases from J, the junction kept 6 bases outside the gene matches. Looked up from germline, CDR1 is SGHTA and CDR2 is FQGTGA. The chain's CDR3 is CASSHRTSGRYEQFF. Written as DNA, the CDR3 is TGTGCCAGCAGCCACCGGACTAGCGGGAGATATGAGCAGTTCTTC.

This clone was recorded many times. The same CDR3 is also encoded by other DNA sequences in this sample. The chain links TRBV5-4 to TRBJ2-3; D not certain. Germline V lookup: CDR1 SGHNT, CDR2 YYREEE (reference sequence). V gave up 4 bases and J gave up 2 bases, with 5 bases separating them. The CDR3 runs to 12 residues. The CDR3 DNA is TGTGCCAGCAGCACTTCCACAGATACGCAGTATTTT. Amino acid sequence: CASSTSTDTQYF.

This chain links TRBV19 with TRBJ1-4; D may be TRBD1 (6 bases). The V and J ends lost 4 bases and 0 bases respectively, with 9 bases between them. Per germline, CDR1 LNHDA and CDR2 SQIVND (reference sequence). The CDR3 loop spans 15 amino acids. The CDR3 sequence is CASSTRQATNEKLFF. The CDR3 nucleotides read TGTGCCAGTAGTACAAGACAGGCAACTAATGAAAAACTGTTTTTT.

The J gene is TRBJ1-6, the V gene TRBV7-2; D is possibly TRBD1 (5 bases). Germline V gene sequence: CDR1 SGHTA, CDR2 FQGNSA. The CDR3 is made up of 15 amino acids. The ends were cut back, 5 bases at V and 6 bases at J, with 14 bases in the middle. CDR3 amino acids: CASSQDIQINSPLHF. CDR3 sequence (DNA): TGTGCCAGCAGCCAGGACATCCAGATTAATTCACCCCTCCACTTT.

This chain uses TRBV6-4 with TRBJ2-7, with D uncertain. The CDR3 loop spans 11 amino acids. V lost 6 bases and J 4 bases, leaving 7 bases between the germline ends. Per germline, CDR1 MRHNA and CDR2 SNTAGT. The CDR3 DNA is TGTGCCAGCAGGTCCAATTACGAGCAGTACTTC. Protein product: CASRSNYEQYF.

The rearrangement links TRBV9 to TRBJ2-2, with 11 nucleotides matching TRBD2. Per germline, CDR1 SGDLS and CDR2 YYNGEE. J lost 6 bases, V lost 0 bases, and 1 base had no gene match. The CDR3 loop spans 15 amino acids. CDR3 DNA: TGTGCCAGCAGCGTAGATAGCGGGAGGGCCGGGGAGCTGTTTTTT. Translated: CASSVDSGRAGELFF.

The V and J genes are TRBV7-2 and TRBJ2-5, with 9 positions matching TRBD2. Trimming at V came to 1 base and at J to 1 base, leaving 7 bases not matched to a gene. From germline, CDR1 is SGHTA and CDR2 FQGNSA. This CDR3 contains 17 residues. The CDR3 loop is CASSLDGLASIQETQYF. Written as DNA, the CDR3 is TGTGCCAGCAGCTTAGACGGACTAGCGTCAATCCAAGAGACCCAGTACTTC.

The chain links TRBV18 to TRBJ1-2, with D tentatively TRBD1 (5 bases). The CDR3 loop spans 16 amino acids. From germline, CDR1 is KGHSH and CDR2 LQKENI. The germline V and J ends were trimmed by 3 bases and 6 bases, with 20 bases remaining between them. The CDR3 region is CASSPGLRGRGDGYTF. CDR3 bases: TGTGCCAGCTCACCCGGTCTGCGGGGACGAGGGGATGGCTACACCTTC.

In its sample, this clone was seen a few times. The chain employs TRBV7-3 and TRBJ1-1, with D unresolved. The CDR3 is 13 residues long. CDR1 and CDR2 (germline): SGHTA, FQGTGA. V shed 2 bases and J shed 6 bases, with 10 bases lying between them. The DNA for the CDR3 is TGTGCCAGCAGCTTATCGTCCCAGGCTGAAGCTTTCTTT. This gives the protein CASSLSSQAEAFF.